Below, one TCR beta chain is given with its context. The antigen remains undetermined. This entry comes from a study of T cell responses to AZD1222 COVID-19 vaccine. General study results and limits: Donors were mostly white British, more females; clonal diversity possibly underestimated.

The germline V gene has CDR1 MNHEY and CDR2 SVGEGT. V shed 2 bases, J shed 2 bases, and the junction held 5 bases outside the gene matches. This CDR3 is built from 15 residues. Assay: immunoSEQ multiplex PCR; the TCRdb copy retains only in-frame clones and omits some. The data hold more than 100,000 clones, with 70% to 85% observed a single time. The TCR was taken from an adult in good health. The gene calls are TRBV6-2 or TRBV6-3 and TRBJ2-7, with 8 positions matching TRBD1. This sample comprised peripheral blood, obtained on day 0 of AZD1222 vaccination. The CDR3 nucleotides are TGTGCCAGCAGTTACGGGGACAGGTTCCCCTACGAGCAGTACTTC. This sequence encodes CASSYGDRFPYEQYF.